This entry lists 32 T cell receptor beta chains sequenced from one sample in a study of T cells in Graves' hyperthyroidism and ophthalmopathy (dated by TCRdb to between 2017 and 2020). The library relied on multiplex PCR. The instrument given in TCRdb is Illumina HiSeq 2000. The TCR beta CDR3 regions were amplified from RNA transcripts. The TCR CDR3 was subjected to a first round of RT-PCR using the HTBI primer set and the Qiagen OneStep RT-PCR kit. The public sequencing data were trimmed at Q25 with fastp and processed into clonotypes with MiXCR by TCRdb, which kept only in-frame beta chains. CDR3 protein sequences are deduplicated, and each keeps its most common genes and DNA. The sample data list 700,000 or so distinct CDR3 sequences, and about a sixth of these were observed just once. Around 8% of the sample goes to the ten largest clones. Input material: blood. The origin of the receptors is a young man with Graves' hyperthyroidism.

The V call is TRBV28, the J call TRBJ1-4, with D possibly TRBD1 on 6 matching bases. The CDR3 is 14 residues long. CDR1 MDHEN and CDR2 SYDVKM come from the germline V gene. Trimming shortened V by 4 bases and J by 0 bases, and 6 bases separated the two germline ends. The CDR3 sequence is CASSSGATNEKLFF. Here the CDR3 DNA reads TGTGCCAGCAGTTCAGGGGCAACTAATGAAAAACTGTTTTTT.

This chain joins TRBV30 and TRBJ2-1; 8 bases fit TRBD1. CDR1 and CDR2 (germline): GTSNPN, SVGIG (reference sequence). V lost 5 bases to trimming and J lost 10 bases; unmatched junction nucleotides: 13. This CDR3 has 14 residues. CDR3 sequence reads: CAWVPGTGFREQFF. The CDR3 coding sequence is TGTGCCTGGGTGCCAGGGACAGGCTTCCGGGAGCAGTTCTTC.

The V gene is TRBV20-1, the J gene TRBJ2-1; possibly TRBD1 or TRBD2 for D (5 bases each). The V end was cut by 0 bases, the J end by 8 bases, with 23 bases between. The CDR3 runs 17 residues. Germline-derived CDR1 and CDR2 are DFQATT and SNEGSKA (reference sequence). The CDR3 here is CSARDGAGETNSDEQFF. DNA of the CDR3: TGCAGTGCTAGAGATGGGGCAGGAGAGACTAACTCGGATGAGCAGTTCTTC.

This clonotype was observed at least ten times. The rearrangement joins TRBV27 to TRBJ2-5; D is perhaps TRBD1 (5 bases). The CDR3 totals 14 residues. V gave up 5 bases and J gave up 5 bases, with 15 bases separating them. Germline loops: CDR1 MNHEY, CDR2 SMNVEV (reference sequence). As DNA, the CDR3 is TGTGCCAGCAGTCCACCCAGGGCCCGGGAGACCCAGTACTTC. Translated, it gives CASSPPRARETQYF.

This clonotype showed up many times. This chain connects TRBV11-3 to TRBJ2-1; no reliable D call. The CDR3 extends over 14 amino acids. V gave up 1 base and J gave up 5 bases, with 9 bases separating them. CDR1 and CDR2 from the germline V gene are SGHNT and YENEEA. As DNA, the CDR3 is TGTGCCAGCAGCTTAGGGGCTAGGGACAATGAGCAGTTCTTC. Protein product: CASSLGARDNEQFF. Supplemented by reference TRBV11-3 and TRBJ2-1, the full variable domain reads EAGVVQSPRYKIIEKKQPVAFWCNPISGHNTLYWYLQNLGQGPELLIRYENEEAVDDSQLPKDRFSAERLKGVDSTLKIQPAELGDSAVYLCASSLGARDNEQFFGPGTRLTVL.

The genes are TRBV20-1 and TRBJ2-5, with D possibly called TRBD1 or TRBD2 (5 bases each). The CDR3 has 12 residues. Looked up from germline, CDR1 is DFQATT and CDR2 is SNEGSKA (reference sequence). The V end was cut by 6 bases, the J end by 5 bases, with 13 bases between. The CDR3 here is CSAKGERETQYF. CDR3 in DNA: TGCAGTGCCAAAGGGGAGAGGGAGACCCAGTACTTC.

CDR3 loop: CASVSGTGFTDTQYF. The CDR3 nucleotides read TGTGCCAGCGTTTCCGGGACAGGGTTCACAGATACGCAGTATTTT. The chain has TRBV28 and TRBJ2-3; 9 bases agree with TRBD1. The CDR3 loop spans 15 amino acids. V lost 8 bases and J lost 2; bases outside the gene matches: 8. Germline loops: CDR1 MDHEN, CDR2 SYDVKM.

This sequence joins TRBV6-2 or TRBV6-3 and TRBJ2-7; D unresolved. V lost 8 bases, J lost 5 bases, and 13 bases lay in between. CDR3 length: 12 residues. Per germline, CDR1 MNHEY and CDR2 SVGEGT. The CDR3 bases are TGTGCCAGCTTCTCAGAACCCCACGAGCAGTACTTC. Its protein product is CASFSEPHEQYF.

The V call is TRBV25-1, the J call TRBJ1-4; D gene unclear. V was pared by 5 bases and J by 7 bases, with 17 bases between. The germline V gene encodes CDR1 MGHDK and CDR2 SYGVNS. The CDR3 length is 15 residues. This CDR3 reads CASSSHPRGREKLFF. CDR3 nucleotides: TGTGCCAGCAGTTCCCACCCTCGAGGGCGTGAAAAACTGTTTTTT.

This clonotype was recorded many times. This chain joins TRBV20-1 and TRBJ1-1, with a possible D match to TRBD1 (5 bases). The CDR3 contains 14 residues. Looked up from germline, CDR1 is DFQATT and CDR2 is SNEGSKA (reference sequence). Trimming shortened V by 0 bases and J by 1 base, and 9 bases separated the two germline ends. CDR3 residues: CSARDLTGNTEAFF. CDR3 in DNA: TGCAGTGCTAGAGATCTCACAGGGAACACTGAAGCTTTCTTT.

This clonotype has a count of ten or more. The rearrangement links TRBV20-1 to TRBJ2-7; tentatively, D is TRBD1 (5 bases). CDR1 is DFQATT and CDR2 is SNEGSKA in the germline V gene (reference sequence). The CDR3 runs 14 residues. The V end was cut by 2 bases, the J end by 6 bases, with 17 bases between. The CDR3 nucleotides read TGCAGTGCTAGATCGGTCTACAGGCCCCTCGAGCAGTACTTC. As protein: CSARSVYRPLEQYF.

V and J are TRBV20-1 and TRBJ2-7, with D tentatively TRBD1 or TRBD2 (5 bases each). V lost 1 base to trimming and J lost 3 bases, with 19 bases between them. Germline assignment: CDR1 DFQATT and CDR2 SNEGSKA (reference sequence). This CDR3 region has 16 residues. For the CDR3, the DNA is TGCAGTGCTAGAGGGGCCGTGGGGGACCAGATCTACGAGCAGTACTTC. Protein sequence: CSARGAVGDQIYEQYF.

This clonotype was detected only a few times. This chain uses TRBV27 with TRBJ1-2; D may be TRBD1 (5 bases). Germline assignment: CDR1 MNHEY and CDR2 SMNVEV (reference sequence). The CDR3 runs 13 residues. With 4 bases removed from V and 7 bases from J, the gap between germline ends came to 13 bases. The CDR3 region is CASSSSGILGYTF. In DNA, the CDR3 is TGTGCCAGCAGTTCCTCAGGGATCCTTGGCTACACCTTC.

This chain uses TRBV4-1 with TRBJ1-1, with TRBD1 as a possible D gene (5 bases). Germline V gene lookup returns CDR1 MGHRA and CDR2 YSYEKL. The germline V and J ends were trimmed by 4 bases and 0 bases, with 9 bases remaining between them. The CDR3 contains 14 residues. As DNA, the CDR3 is TGCGCCAGCAGCCGCGGGACTGTGAACACTGAAGCTTTCTTT. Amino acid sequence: CASSRGTVNTEAFF.

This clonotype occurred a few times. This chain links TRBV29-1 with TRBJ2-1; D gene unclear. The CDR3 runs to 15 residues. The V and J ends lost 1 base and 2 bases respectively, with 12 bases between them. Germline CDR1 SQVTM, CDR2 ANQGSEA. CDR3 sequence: CSVEGRKSPYNEQFF. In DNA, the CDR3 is TGCAGCGTTGAAGGACGGAAGTCTCCCTACAATGAGCAGTTCTTC.

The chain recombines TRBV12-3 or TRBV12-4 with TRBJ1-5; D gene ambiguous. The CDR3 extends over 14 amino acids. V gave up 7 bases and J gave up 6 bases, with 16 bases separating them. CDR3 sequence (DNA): TGTGCCAGCACCTCGATCCAATTGGGTCAGCCCCAGCATTTT. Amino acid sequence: CASTSIQLGQPQHF.

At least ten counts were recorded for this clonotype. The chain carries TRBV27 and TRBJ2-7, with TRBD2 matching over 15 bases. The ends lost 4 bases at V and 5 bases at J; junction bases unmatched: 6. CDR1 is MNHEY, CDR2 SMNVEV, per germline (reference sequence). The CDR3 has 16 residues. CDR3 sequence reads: CASSSGTSGRTHEQYF. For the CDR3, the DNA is TGTGCCAGCAGTTCCGGGACTAGCGGGAGGACCCACGAGCAGTACTTC.

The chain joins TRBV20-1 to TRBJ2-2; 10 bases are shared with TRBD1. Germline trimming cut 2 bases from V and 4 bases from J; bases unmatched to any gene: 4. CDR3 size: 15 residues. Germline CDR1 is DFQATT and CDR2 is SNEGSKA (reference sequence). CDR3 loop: CSARNWTGGTGELFF. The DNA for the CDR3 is TGCAGTGCTAGAAATTGGACAGGGGGCACCGGGGAGCTGTTTTTT.

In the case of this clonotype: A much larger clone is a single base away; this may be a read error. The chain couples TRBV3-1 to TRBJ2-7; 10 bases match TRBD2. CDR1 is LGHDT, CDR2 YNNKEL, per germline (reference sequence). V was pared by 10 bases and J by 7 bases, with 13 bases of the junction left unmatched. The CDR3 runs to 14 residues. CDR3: CATGASGRINEQYF. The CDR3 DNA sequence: TGTGCCACAGGGGCTAGCGGGAGAATAAATGAGCAGTACTTC.

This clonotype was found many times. The DNA for the CDR3 is TGTGCCAGCAGCGGTAACTACGAGCAGTACTTC. Amino acids: CASSGNYEQYF. V gene TRBV7-8 combines with J gene TRBJ2-7; D is undetermined. The V end lost 5 bases, the J end lost 3 bases, and 5 bases lay between the germline ends. CDR3 length equals 11 residues. Per germline, CDR1 SGHVS and CDR2 FQNEAQ.

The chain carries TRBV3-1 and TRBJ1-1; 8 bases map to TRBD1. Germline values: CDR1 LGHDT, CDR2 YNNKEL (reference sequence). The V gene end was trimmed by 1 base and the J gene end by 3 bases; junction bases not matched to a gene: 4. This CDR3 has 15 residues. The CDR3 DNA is TGTGCCAGCAGCCAAGGGACAGGGAGGTACACTGAAGCTTTCTTT. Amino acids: CASSQGTGRYTEAFF. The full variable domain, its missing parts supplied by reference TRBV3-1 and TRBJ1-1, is DTAVSQTPKYLVTQMGNDKSIKCEQNLGHDTMYWYKQDSKKFLKIMFSYNNKELIINETVPNRFSPKSPDKAHLNLHINSLELGDSAVYFCASSQGTGRYTEAFFGQGTRLTVV.

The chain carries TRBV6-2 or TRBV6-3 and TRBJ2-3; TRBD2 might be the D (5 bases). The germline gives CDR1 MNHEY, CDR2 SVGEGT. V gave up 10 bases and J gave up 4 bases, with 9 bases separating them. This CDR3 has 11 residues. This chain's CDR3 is CATGMADTQYF. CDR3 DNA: TGTGCCACCGGGATGGCAGATACGCAGTATTTT.

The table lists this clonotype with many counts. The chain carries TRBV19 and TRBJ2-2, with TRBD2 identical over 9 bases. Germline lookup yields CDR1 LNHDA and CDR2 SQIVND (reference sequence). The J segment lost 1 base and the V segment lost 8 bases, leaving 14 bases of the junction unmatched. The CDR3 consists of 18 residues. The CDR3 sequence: CASDARASGTLNTGELFF. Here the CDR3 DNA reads TGTGCCAGTGACGCCAGAGCTAGCGGGACCTTGAACACCGGGGAGCTGTTTTTT.

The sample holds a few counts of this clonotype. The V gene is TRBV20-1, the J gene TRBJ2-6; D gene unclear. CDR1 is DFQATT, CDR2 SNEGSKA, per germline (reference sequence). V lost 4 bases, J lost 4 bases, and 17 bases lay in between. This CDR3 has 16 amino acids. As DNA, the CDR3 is TGCAGTGCTATAGATTCGACTTCTCCCGGGGCCAACGTCCTGACTTTC. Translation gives CSAIDSTSPGANVLTF.

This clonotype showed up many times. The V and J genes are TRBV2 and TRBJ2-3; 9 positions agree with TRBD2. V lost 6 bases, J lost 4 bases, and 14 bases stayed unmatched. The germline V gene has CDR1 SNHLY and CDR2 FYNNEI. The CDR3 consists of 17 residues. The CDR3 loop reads CASSQQGSGRLPDTQYF. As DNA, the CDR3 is TGTGCCAGCAGCCAACAGGGGAGCGGGAGGCTCCCAGATACGCAGTATTTT.

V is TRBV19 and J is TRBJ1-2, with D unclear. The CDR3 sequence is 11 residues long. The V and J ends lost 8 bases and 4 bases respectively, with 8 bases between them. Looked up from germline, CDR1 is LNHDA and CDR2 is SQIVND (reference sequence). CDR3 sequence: CASRVFYGYTF. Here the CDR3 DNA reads TGTGCCAGTCGAGTTTTCTATGGCTACACCTTC.

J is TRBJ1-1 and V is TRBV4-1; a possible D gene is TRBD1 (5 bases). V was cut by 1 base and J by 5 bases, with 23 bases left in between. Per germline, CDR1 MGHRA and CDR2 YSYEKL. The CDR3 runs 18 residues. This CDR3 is CASSQGAASTLGRTEAFF. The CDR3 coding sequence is TGCGCCAGCAGCCAAGGTGCCGCCTCGACGTTGGGGCGGACTGAAGCTTTCTTT.

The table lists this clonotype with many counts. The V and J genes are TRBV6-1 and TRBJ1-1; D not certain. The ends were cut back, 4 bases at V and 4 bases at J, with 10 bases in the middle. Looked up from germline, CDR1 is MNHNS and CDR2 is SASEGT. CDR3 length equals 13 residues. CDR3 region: CASSADRRTEAFF. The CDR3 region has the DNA TGTGCCAGCAGTGCGGACCGACGCACTGAAGCTTTCTTT.

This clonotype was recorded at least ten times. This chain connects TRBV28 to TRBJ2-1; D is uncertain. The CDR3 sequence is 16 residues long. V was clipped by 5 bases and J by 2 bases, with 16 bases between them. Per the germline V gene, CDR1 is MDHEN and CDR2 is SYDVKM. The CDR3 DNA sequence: TGTGCCAGCAGTCCGAAGGGCTCCCCTACCTACAATGAGCAGTTCTTC. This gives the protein CASSPKGSPTYNEQFF.

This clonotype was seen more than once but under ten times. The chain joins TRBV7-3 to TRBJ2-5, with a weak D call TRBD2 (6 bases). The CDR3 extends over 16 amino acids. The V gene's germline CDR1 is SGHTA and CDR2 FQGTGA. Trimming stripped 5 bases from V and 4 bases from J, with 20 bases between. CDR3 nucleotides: TGTGCCAGCAGCGGGGGTACGGGGGTCGTTGGAGAGACCCAGTACTTC. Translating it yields CASSGGTGVVGETQYF.

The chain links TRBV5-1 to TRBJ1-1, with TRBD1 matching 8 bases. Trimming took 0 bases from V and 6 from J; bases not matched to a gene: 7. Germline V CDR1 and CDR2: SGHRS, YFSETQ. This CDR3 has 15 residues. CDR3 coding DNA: TGCGCCAGCAGCTTGGCACAGGGGGTTGTTGCTGAAGCTTTCTTT. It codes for CASSLAQGVVAEAFF.

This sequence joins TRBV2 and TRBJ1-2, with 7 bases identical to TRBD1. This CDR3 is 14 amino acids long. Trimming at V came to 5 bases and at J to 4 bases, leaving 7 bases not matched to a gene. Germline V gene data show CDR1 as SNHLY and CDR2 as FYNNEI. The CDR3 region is CASSTGTAVYGYTF. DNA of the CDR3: TGTGCCAGCAGTACCGGGACAGCAGTCTATGGCTACACCTTC.